This T cell receptor (beta chain) derives from a study of CXCR3-negative and CXCR3-positive naive CD8 T cells. The sorter processed each CD8+ T cell subset in triplicate at 300,000 cells apiece. Study observations and caveats: Comparison of naive cells showed more hydrophobic TRB CDR3s in CXCR3-positive than in CXCR3-negative naive cells. Between one naive subset and the other, surface CD5 was comparable, and TCR strength was inferred from TRB CDR3 properties. Memory CD8+ T cell repertoires were far less diverse than both naive subsets.

Details on this clonotype: Its antigen is as yet unknown.

Researchers prepared the TRB cDNA libraries using 5' RACE with UMI labels. TCRdb re-called the 5' RACE reads and shows each CDR3 protein once, DNA omitted. In total, the table holds around 140,000 distinct CDR3 sequences. The sample taken for sequencing was naive CXCR3+ CD8+ T cells from blood. The subset is: CD45RO-CCR7+CD27+CD95- naive CD8+ T cells expressing CXCR3 (TNR3+). This receptor was obtained from a human donor in good health. Some clones in this sample may be carry-over from other donors' samples.

CDR3 region: CASSFGGAWTEAFF. The chain couples TRBV12-3 or TRBV12-4 to TRBJ1-1. This CDR3 has 14 amino acids.